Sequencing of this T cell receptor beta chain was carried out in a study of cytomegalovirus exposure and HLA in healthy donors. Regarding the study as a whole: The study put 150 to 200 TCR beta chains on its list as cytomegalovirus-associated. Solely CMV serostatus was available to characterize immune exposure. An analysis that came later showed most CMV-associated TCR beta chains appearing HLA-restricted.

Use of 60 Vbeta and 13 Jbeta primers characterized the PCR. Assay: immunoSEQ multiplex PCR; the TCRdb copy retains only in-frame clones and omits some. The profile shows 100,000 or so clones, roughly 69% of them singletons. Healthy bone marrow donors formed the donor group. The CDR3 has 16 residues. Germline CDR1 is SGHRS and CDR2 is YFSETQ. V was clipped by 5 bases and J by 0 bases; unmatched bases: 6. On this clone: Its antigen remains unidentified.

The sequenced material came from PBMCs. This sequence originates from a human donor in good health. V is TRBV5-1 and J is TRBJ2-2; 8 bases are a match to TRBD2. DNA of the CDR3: TGCGCCAGCAGTAGGAGACTAGCGACGAACACCGGGGAGCTGTTTTTT. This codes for CASSRRLATNTGELFF.